This T cell receptor (beta chain) was retrieved from a study of blood T cell repertoires in COVID-19. In this sample, this clone turned up once. Method: immunoSEQ multiplex PCR; TCRdb's copy keeps in-frame clones and lacks some. The data show 150,000 or so clones, with more than 80% seen just once and around 15% held by the top ten. The J segment lost 4 bases and the V segment lost 5 bases, leaving 6 bases of the junction unmatched. The CDR3 is 14 amino acids. In germline, CDR1 is LNHDA, CDR2 SQIVND (reference sequence). The clonotype originates from a woman between 40 and 50 years old with acute or convalescent COVID-19. Source material: peripheral blood. The chain is built from TRBV19 and TRBJ2-3, with 7 bases identical to TRBD1. CDR3 sequence (DNA): TGTGCCAGTAGTGTTACAGGGGTCCCAGATACGCAGTATTTT. Translating gives CASSVTGVPDTQYF.